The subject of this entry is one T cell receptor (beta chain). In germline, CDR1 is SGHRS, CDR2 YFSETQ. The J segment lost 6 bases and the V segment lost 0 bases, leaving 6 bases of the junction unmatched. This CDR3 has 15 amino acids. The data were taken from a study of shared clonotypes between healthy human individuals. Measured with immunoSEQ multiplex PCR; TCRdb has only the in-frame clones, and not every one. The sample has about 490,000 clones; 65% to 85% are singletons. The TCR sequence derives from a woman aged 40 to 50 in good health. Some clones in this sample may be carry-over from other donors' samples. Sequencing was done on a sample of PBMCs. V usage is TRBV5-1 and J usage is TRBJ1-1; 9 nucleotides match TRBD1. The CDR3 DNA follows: TGCGCCAGCAGCTTGGCGACAGGGGGTTTGGCTGAAGCTTTCTTT. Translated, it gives CASSLATGGLAEAFF.